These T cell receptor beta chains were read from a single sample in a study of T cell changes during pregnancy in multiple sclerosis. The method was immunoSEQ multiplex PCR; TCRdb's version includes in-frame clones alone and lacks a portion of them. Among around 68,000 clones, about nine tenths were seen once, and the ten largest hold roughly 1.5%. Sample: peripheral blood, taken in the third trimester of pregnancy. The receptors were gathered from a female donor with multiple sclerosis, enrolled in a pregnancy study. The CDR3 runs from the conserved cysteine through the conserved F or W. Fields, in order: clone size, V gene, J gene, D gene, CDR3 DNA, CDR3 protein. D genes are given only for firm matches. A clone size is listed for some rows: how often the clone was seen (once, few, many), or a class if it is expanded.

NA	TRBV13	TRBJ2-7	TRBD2	TGTGCCAGCAGCTTAGCCACACTGGTACTAGCGGGGGGAGCGGGTAAAGAGCAGTACTTC	CASSLATLVLAGGAGKEQYF
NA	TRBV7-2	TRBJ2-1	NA	TGTGCCAGCAGCTCCATCCCGGGATACGGGGATGAGCAGTTCTTC	CASSSIPGYGDEQFF
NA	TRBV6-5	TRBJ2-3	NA	TGTGCCAGCAGCCCAGGGGCAGTTGGCACAGATACGCAGTATTTT	CASSPGAVGTDTQYF
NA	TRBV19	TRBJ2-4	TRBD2	TGTGCCAGTAGTAGGGGACTAGCGGGAGGGCAGGGAAACATTCAGTACTTC	CASSRGLAGGQGNIQYF
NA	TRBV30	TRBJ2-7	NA	TGTGCCTGGAGTGTTCTCTCCTACGAGCAGTACTTC	CAWSVLSYEQYF
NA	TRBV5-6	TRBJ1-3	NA	TGTGCCAGCAGCCCAATCCCGGGAGCCCGGTCGGGAAACACCATATATTTT	CASSPIPGARSGNTIYF
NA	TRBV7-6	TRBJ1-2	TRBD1	TGTGCCAGCAGCTCGGGGACAGTCCCATGGGATGGCTACACCTTC	CASSSGTVPWDGYTF
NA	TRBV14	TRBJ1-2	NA	TGTGCCAGCAGCCAAGATCCCCAAACAGTGTATGGCTACACCTTC	CASSQDPQTVYGYTF
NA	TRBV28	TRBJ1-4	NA	TGTGCCAGCAGTTCACCGACGGGAGGCAATGAAAAACTGTTTTTT	CASSSPTGGNEKLFF
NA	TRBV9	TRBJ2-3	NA	TGTGCCAGCAGCGTAGAGGCCGGGATGTCCACAGATACGCAGTATTTT	CASSVEAGMSTDTQYF
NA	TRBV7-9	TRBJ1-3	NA	TGTGCCAGCAGCGCTATACAGGGAACTGGAAACACCATATATTTT	CASSAIQGTGNTIYF
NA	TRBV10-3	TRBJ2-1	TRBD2	TGTGCCGTTAGACTAGCGGGAGGGGATGAGCAGTTCTTC	CAVRLAGGDEQFF
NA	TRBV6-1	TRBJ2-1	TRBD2	TGTGCCAGCAGTGAAGATCCGGGAGGCCGGGATGAGCAGTTCTTC	CASSEDPGGRDEQFF
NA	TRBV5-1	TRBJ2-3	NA	TGCGCCAGCAGCTTGGGTAGCCAGACTAGCACAGATACGCAGTATTTT	CASSLGSQTSTDTQYF
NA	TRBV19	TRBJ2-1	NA	TGTGCCAGTAGTAGGGACTTCTACAATGAGCAGTTCTTC	CASSRDFYNEQFF
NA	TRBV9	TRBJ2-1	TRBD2	TGTGCCAGCAGCGGGGGACTAGCGGGGGGGTATGAGCAGTTCTTC	CASSGGLAGGYEQFF
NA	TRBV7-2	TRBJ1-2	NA	TGTGCCAGCAGCTTAGGCGGGGCGGTCGGCTACACCTTC	CASSLGGAVGYTF
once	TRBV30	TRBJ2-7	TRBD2	TGTGCCTGGAGTTTATCCCGACTAGCGGACGAGCAGTACTTC	CAWSLSRLADEQYF
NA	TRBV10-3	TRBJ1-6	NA	TGTGCCATCAGTGAGTCGGGAGGGGATAATTCACCCCTCCACTTT	CAISESGGDNSPLHF
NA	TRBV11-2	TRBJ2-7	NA	TGTGCCAGCAGCTTAGCGGGGAGTATGGCCTACGAGCAGTACTTC	CASSLAGSMAYEQYF
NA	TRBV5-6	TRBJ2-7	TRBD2	TGTGCCAGCAGCTCAGGGACTAGTTACGAGCAGTACTTC	CASSSGTSYEQYF
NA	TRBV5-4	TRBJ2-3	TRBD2	TGTGCCAGCAGCTTGTTGCTAGCGGGAGTCGCAGATACGCAGTATTTT	CASSLLLAGVADTQYF
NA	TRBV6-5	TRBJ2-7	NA	TGTGCCAGCAGTTACTCCGGGGGTTCCTACGAGCAGTACTTC	CASSYSGGSYEQYF
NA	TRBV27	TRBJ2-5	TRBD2	TGTGCCAGCAGACCTCTAGCGGGAGAGACCCAGTACTTC	CASRPLAGETQYF
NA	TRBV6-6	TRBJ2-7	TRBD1	TGTGCCAGCAGGGCAGGGGGTTCCTCCTACGAGCAGTACTTC	CASRAGGSSYEQYF
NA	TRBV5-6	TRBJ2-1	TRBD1	TGTGCCAGCAGCGCCGGGACAGGGAAGTACAATGAGCAGTTCTTC	CASSAGTGKYNEQFF
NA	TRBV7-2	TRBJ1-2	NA	TGTGCCAGCAGTCAACAGGGTTATGGCTACACCTTC	CASSQQGYGYTF
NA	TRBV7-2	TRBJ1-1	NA	TGTGCCAGCAGCCCCTACACAGGTCGCGAAGCTTTCTTT	CASSPYTGREAFF
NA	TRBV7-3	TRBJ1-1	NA	TGTGCCAGCAGTGCAAGTAGTACGACTGAAGCTTTCTTT	CASSASSTTEAFF
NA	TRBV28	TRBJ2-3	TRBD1	TGTGCCAGCAGTTTTTGGACAGGGGCGGGAGATACGCAGTATTTT	CASSFWTGAGDTQYF
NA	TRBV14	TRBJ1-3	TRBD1	TGTGCCAGCAGCCCGAAGGGGGCCACCATATATTTT	CASSPKGATIYF
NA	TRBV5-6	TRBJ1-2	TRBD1	TGTGCCAGCACTGGACAGGGGGCAGGGTATGGCTACACCTTC	CASTGQGAGYGYTF
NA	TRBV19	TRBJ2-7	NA	TGTGCCAGTAGTGTCAAGAGCTCCTACGAGCAGTACTTC	CASSVKSSYEQYF